This TCR beta chain is from a study of blood T cell repertoires in COVID-19 (dated by TCRdb to 2018 to 2020). Concerning the study at large: Samples covering the acute and convalescent phases of COVID-19 were provided by collaborators in the United States, Italy and Spain. The samples were drawn from the first 160 participants of the ongoing ImmuneRACE study and from 1,254 subjects provided by 6 global collaborators. The dataset comprised deeply sampled blood TCRbeta repertoires from subjects exposed to, actively infected with, or recovered from COVID-19. A freely available public database, intended as a resource for researchers studying the immune response to SARS-CoV-2, is where the repertoires were released. Where available, HLA class I and class II types were taken from metadata supplied by the sample provider and were not determined by assay-based typing. The prospective study material was composed of cDNA or gDNA derived from T cells, B-cell-depleted T cells, or PBMCs. Nearly every sample came with metadata listing a de-identified subject ID, COVID-19 status, age in years and sex.

The immunoSEQ Assay, a bias-controlled multiplex PCR, was used to amplify TCRbeta CDR3 regions from genomic DNA. The authors' pipeline ran thus. Within the assay, amplification of reference gene primers was used to estimate how many nucleated cells each sample contained. To quantify the absolute abundance of each unique TCRbeta CDR3 rearrangement, sequence reads were collapsed and filtered. For each sample, productive Simpson clonality was calculated as the square root of Simpson's diversity index across productive rearrangements. As stored in TCRdb, this immuneACCESS dataset retains in-frame rearrangements with V and J assigned. A fraction of the clones does not appear; measured against another copy, unresolved V genes explain less than half of the discrepancy, and the remainder lacks a known reason. The V and J calls and clone size were taken over from that table, and D and trimming were inferred from the DNA. Within this sample are 250,000 to 300,000 clones, with approximately 92% of them counted one time only. The ten largest clones take up about 4.5% of the sample.

This clone was recorded a few times. Its antigen remains unidentified. Base qualities are not recorded, but no much larger clone differs from it by a single base. Trimmed from V: 4 bases; trimmed from J: 5 bases; junction bases lacking a gene match: 8. The germline V gene (reference sequence) sets CDR1 to LNHDA and CDR2 to SQIVND. The CDR3 runs 17 residues from the cysteine to the phenylalanine. The DNA shown is the 51-base CDR3, in frame from base 1. Samples from volunteer blood donors who had recovered from COVID-19 were contributed by a second Seattle source. Whole blood was collected in K2EDTA tubes by collaborating institutions according to the institutions' own protocols. Collaborator samples were shipped for TCRbeta analysis as frozen whole blood, isolated PBMCs, or DNA extracted from either sample type. The paper's findings and limits, for the study overall: Clinical and demographic metadata were provided uncurated, with the amount varying by source and participant.

This sequence originates from a woman aged 40 to 50 who had recovered from COVID-19. The receptor chain draws on TRBV19 and TRBJ2-2; the central 12 bases match TRBD2. The sequencing sample was made of peripheral blood. The nucleotides read TGTGCCAGTAGTAGAATCCGGCTAGCGGGAGGGACCGGGGAGCTGTTTTTT. Its product reads: CASSRIRLAGGTGELFF.